The 28 T cell receptor beta chains given below trace back to one sample, sequenced in a study of cytomegalovirus exposure and HLA in healthy donors. In the PCR, 60 Vbeta and 13 Jbeta primers were used. Profiled with immunoSEQ multiplex PCR; TCRdb holds only in-frame clones, not every one. Of about 130,000 clones listed, 70% to 85% are singletons. Material for sequencing was PBMCs. All receptors come from a boy aged 5-17 years in good health and CMV-seronegative.

As DNA, the CDR3 is TGTGCCAGCAGCCCGATCAGGGGGACCTACGAGCAGTACTTC. Its translation is CASSPIRGTYEQYF. V is TRBV7-8 and J is TRBJ2-7, with TRBD1 matching 7 bases. Germline-derived CDR1 and CDR2 are SGHVS and FQNEAQ. There are 14 residues in the CDR3. The V gene end was trimmed by 5 bases and the J gene end by 2 bases; junction bases not matched to a gene: 6.

The chain is built from TRBV30 and TRBJ1-2, with D unresolved. The CDR3 sequence is 14 residues long. V lost 0 bases and J 4 bases, leaving 12 bases between the germline ends. Germline lookup yields CDR1 GTSNPN and CDR2 SVGIG (reference sequence). The CDR3 bases are TGTGCCTGGAGTGTAGGAGGGAAGGTCTATGGCTACACCTTC. Protein sequence: CAWSVGGKVYGYTF.

The chain couples TRBV29-1 to TRBJ2-5, with 8 bases aligning to TRBD2. From germline, CDR1 is SQVTM and CDR2 ANQGSEA. V dropped 0 bases and J dropped 5; count of bases not matched to a gene: 14. The CDR3 is 17 residues long. The CDR3 DNA follows: TGCAGCGTTGAAGAGACCCCGGGAGGGACTGAAGGGGAGACCCAGTACTTC. It specifies CSVEETPGGTEGETQYF.

The chain employs TRBV5-1 and TRBJ2-5; D might be TRBD2 (6 bases). The CDR3 has 15 amino acids. Trimming took 0 bases from V and 1 from J, leaving 10 bases between them. Germline-derived CDR1 and CDR2 are SGHRS and YFSETQ. This chain's CDR3 is CASSLAAGLQETQYF. The DNA for the CDR3 is TGCGCCAGCAGCTTGGCCGCGGGACTCCAAGAGACCCAGTACTTC.

Comment on this clone: Germline and junction disagree at one end, which may indicate a read error. The chain is built from TRBV2 and TRBJ2-7; TRBD2 aligns across 11 bases. Looked up from germline, CDR1 is SNHLY and CDR2 is FYNNEI. This CDR3 has 12 amino acids. CDR3 in amino acids: CASSTGTSGRGF. CDR3 sequence (DNA): TGTGCCAGCAGTACCGGGACTAGCGGAAGGGGGTTC.

This chain connects TRBV21-1 to TRBJ2-5; TRBD2, as called in the table, went unchecked against the DNA. TRBV21-1 is termed a pseudogene. This CDR3 spans 15 amino acids. The CDR3 DNA is TGTGCCAGCAGTATTAGAGCGGGAGGGGAAGAGACCCAGTACTTC. Amino acid sequence: CASSIRAGGEETQYF.

The rearrangement joins TRBV6-5 to TRBJ2-7; 8 bases line up with TRBD1. J was trimmed by 1 base and V by 6 bases; bases with no gene match: 5. From germline, CDR1 is MNHEY and CDR2 SVGAGI. The CDR3 totals 14 residues. The CDR3 sequence is CASSLRDRSYEQYF. The CDR3 nucleotides are TGTGCCAGCAGCCTCCGGGACAGGTCCTACGAGCAGTACTTC.

This chain connects TRBV7-2 to TRBJ2-7, with 12 nucleotides matching TRBD2. The CDR3 is 14 residues long. V trimming: 5 bases; J trimming: 7 bases; junction bases outside the gene matches: 6. Looked up from germline, CDR1 is SGHTA and CDR2 is FQGNSA. CDR3 DNA: TGTGCCAGCAGCCCAGGACTAGCGGGATCAGAGCAGTACTTC. This sequence encodes CASSPGLAGSEQYF.

In its sample, this clone was seen a few times. The chain employs TRBV7-9 and TRBJ1-1; 9 bases map to TRBD1. This CDR3 comprises 14 residues. V gave up 3 bases and J gave up 3 bases; unmatched junction bases: 2. Germline V gene lookup returns CDR1 SEHNR and CDR2 FQNEAQ (reference sequence). CDR3 nucleotides: TGTGCCAGCAGCTTTACAGGGGGCTACACTGAAGCTTTCTTT. Translating it yields CASSFTGGYTEAFF. Together with reference TRBV7-9 and TRBJ1-1, the CDR3 gives the full variable domain: DTGVSQNPRHKITKRGQNVTFRCDPISEHNRLYWYRQTLGQGPEFLTYFQNEAQLEKSRLLSDRFSAERPKGSFSTLEIQRTEQGDSAMYLCASSFTGGYTEAFFGQGTRLTVV.

The chain couples TRBV29-1 to TRBJ2-1, with D maybe TRBD2 (6 bases). Germline assignment: CDR1 SQVTM and CDR2 ANQGSEA. Trimming stripped 7 bases from V and 6 bases from J, with 19 bases between. The CDR3 is 14 residues long. CDR3 loop: CSAGRRGPLNEQFF. The DNA of the CDR3 is TGCAGCGCCGGAAGGCGGGGTCCCCTCAATGAGCAGTTCTTC.

V gene TRBV5-1 combines with J gene TRBJ2-4, with a tentative D call TRBD2 (7 bases). V lost 3 bases and J lost 7, with 17 bases in between. Germline CDR1 is SGHRS and CDR2 is YFSETQ. The CDR3 is 15 amino acids. The CDR3 sequence: CASSSVGGGGNIQYF. The CDR3 nucleotides read TGCGCCAGCAGCTCGGTCGGGGGAGGGGGGAACATTCAGTACTTC.

The chain carries TRBV5-4 and TRBJ2-2; the match to TRBD2 covers 10 bases. Trimming cost V 0 bases and J 5 bases; bases outside gene matches: 4. This CDR3 comprises 16 residues. From germline, CDR1 is SGHNT and CDR2 YYREEE (reference sequence). Written as DNA, the CDR3 is TGTGCCAGCAGCTTGGGGACTAGCGGAAGGACCGGGGAGCTGTTTTTT. Amino acids: CASSLGTSGRTGELFF. Using reference TRBV5-4 and TRBJ2-2 for the parts outside the CDR3, the full variable domain is ETGVTQSPTHLIKTRGQQVTLRCSSQSGHNTVSWYQQALGQGPQFIFQYYREEENGRGNFPPRFSGLQFPNYSSELNVNALELDDSALYLCASSLGTSGRTGELFFGEGSRLTVL.

The rearrangement uses TRBV6-5 and TRBJ2-3, with 7 bases lining up with TRBD2. With 10 bases clipped from V and 0 bases from J, the junction kept 4 bases outside the gene matches. Germline lookup yields CDR1 MNHEY and CDR2 SVGAGI. There are 13 residues in the CDR3. Here the CDR3 reads CATRGDSTDTQYF. CDR3 DNA: TGTGCCACCCGGGGGGACAGCACAGATACGCAGTATTTT.

The CDR3 sequence is CASSEEGRDTQYF. CDR3 bases: TGTGCCAGCAGTGAAGAAGGGAGGGATACGCAGTATTTT. The V gene is TRBV2, the J gene TRBJ2-3; possible D gene TRBD2, 6 bases. V gave up 1 base and J gave up 6 bases, with 8 bases separating them. The germline gives CDR1 SNHLY, CDR2 FYNNEI. There are 13 residues in the CDR3.

The chain recombines TRBV4-2 with TRBJ1-4; 8 bases map to TRBD1. V shed 5 bases and J 2 bases; nucleotides not matched to a gene: 7. CDR1 and CDR2 from the germline V gene are LGHNA and YNFKEQ. The length of the CDR3 is 16 residues. The CDR3 reads CASSTSGGVTNEKLFF. CDR3 DNA: TGTGCCAGCAGCACCTCAGGGGGCGTCACTAATGAAAAACTGTTTTTT.

The J gene is TRBJ2-7, the V gene TRBV2; tentatively, D is TRBD1 (6 bases). The CDR3 length is 11 residues. Germline V CDR1 and CDR2: SNHLY, FYNNEI. The V gene lost 5 bases and the J gene lost 6 bases, with 8 bases spanning the gap. In DNA form, the CDR3 reads TGTGCCAGCAGTACAGGGTTCGAGCAGTACTTC. Its protein product is CASSTGFEQYF.

This chain joins TRBV7-8 and TRBJ1-1; D not certain. Per germline, CDR1 SGHVS and CDR2 FQNEAQ. The CDR3 has 15 residues. Trimming shortened V by 3 bases and J by 2 bases, and 13 bases separated the two germline ends. The CDR3 region has the DNA TGTGCCAGCAGCTTTTTAGGGAGTCCCAACACTGAAGCTTTCTTT. Its translation: CASSFLGSPNTEAFF.

This rearrangement joins TRBV6-1 to TRBJ2-5, with D perhaps matching TRBD2 (6 bases). Germline values: CDR1 MNHNS, CDR2 SASEGT. V lost 3 bases to trimming and J lost 5 bases, with 19 bases between them. The CDR3 has 16 residues. CDR3: CASSDGEDFGGETQYF. The CDR3 bases are TGTGCCAGCAGTGATGGGGAGGATTTTGGGGGGGAGACCCAGTACTTC.

The chain has TRBV4-2 and TRBJ1-2; TRBD1 aligns across 7 bases. This CDR3 contains 16 residues. Trimming removed 2 bases from V and 4 bases from J; junction bases left unmatched: 10. Germline CDR1 is LGHNA and CDR2 is YNFKEQ. The CDR3 region is CASSQKTGAGIYGYTF. CDR3 in DNA: TGTGCCAGCAGCCAAAAAACAGGGGCCGGAATCTATGGCTACACCTTC.

The rearrangement uses TRBV7-9 and TRBJ2-1; D is possibly TRBD2 (5 bases). The CDR3 sequence is 13 residues long. Germline V gene data show CDR1 as SEHNR and CDR2 as FQNEAQ (reference sequence). V dropped 5 bases and J dropped 6 bases, with 11 bases sitting between them. CDR3 region: CASSRTSGNEQFF. For the CDR3, the DNA is TGTGCCAGCAGCCGGACCAGCGGCAATGAGCAGTTCTTC.

The chain links TRBV29-1 to TRBJ2-7, with 7 bases identical to TRBD2. V lost 4 bases to trimming and J lost 2 bases; unmatched junction nucleotides: 8. Germline V gives CDR1 SQVTM, CDR2 ANQGSEA. This CDR3 comprises 14 residues. This CDR3 reads CSVAGGSLTYEQYF. The DNA of the CDR3 is TGCAGCGTTGCCGGCGGGAGCTTAACCTACGAGCAGTACTTC.

The V gene is TRBV7-2, the J gene TRBJ2-7; tentative D call: TRBD2 (6 bases). V was pared by 5 bases and J by 0 bases, with 14 bases between. The CDR3 contains 15 residues. Germline V gene data show CDR1 as SGHTA and CDR2 as FQGNSA. Written as DNA, the CDR3 is TGTGCCAGCAGCCCGGGAGCCGGTAGCTCCTACGAGCAGTACTTC. Amino acid sequence: CASSPGAGSSYEQYF.

The chain employs TRBV7-8 and TRBJ2-7, with D uncertain. V lost 5 bases, J lost 6 bases, and 14 bases lay in between. The CDR3 is made up of 13 amino acids. The germline V gene has CDR1 SGHVS and CDR2 FQNEAQ. Written as DNA, the CDR3 is TGTGCCAGCAGCCGTAACAGTGGCCTCGAGCAGTACTTC. Translating it yields CASSRNSGLEQYF.

This clone has only one observation. The rearrangement joins TRBV10-3 to TRBJ2-5; 14 nucleotides align to TRBD2. The germline V gene encodes CDR1 ENHRY and CDR2 SYGVKD. V was pared by 10 bases and J by 3 bases, with 7 bases of the junction left unmatched. The CDR3 consists of 15 residues. CDR3: CATRGLAGGKETQYF. The CDR3 region has the DNA TGTGCCACCCGTGGACTAGCGGGAGGAAAAGAGACCCAGTACTTC.

The V gene is TRBV19, the J gene TRBJ2-1, with TRBD2 matching 8 bases. Germline values: CDR1 LNHDA, CDR2 SQIVND (reference sequence). The CDR3 is made up of 16 amino acids. After removal of 5 bases from V and 1 base from J, the junction contained 7 bases not matched to a gene. CDR3 amino acids: CASSFDAGGSYNEQFF. The DNA of the CDR3 is TGTGCCAGTAGTTTTGATGCGGGGGGTTCCTACAATGAGCAGTTCTTC.

The chain carries TRBV29-1 and TRBJ2-2; 9 positions match TRBD1. The CDR3 runs 16 residues. With V trimmed by 3 bases and J by 7 bases, 12 bases remained unmatched. CDR1 and CDR2 (germline): SQVTM, ANQGSEA. The CDR3 loop is CSVDGVDRGFGGELFF. In DNA, the CDR3 is TGCAGCGTTGATGGGGTCGACAGGGGGTTTGGCGGGGAGCTGTTTTTT.

This clone was counted only a few times. The CDR3 sequence: CAWSVLGQGREKLFF. The CDR3 DNA reads TGTGCCTGGAGTGTACTTGGACAGGGAAGAGAAAAACTGTTTTTT. The chain recombines TRBV30 with TRBJ1-4, with TRBD1 matching over 8 bases. The CDR3 is made up of 15 amino acids. Germline loops: CDR1 GTSNPN, CDR2 SVGIG (reference sequence). With 0 bases clipped from V and 8 bases from J, the junction kept 8 bases outside the gene matches.

The chain has TRBV2 and TRBJ2-7, with TRBD2 matching over 9 bases. J gave up 1 base and V 2 bases, and 6 bases lay outside the gene matches. Looked up from germline, CDR1 is SNHLY and CDR2 is FYNNEI. This CDR3 has 16 amino acids. As DNA, the CDR3 is TGTGCCAGCAGTGAAAACCTAGCGGGGTCGTCCTACGAGCAGTACTTC. Encoded protein: CASSENLAGSSYEQYF.